This TCR beta chain comes out of a study of cytomegalovirus exposure and HLA in healthy donors. A word on this clone: What it binds is not known.

PCR primers comprised 60 Vbeta and 13 Jbeta primers. This table comes from immunoSEQ multiplex PCR, and its TCRdb copy is limited to in-frame clones, with some not included. The table includes approximately 150,000 clones, 70% to 80% detected once. General observations from the study: A later analysis found TCR association rates differed by HLA locus, highest for DRB1 and lowest for HLA-C. Roughly even sequencing depth across donors was the assumption behind the presence/absence analyses.

Sequenced: PBMCs. The TCR was taken from a woman in her 30s in good health and CMV-seropositive.

CDR3: CSARLGNEQYF. CDR3 sequence (DNA): TGCAGTGCTCGACTAGGAAACGAGCAGTACTTC. The chain recombines TRBV20-1 with TRBJ2-7; weak D call: TRBD2 (6 bases). Trimming removed 5 bases at V and 5 bases at J, with 10 bases between. The CDR3 loop spans 11 amino acids. CDR1 is DFQATT, CDR2 SNEGSKA, per germline (reference sequence).